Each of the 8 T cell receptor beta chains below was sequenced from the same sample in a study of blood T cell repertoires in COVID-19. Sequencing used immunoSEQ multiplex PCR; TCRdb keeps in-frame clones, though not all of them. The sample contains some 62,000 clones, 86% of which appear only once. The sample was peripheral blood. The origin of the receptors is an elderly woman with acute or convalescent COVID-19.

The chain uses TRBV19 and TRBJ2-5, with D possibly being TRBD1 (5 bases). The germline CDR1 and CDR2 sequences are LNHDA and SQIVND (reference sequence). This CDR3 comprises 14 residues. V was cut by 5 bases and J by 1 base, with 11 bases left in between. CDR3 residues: CASSLGRVQETQYF. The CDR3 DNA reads TGTGCCAGTAGTCTTGGCAGGGTCCAAGAGACCCAGTACTTC. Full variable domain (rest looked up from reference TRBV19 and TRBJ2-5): DGGITQSPKYLFRKEGQNVTLSCEQNLNHDAMYWYRQDPGQGLRLIYYSQIVNDFQKGDIAEGYSVSREKKESFPLTVTSAQKNPTAFYLCASSLGRVQETQYFGPGTRLLVL.

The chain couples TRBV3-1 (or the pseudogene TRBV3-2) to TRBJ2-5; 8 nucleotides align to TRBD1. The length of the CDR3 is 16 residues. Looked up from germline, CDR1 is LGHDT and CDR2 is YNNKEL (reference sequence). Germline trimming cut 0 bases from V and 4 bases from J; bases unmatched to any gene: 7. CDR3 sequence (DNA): TGTGCCAGCAGCCAAGATAACAGGGGGGCCCGAGAGACCCAGTACTTC. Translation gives CASSQDNRGARETQYF.

CDR3 sequence reads: CASKVISNTYEQYF. DNA of the CDR3: TGTGCCTCCAAAGTAATATCGAACACCTACGAGCAGTACTTC. The chain employs TRBV10-3 and TRBJ2-7; no firm D call. Trimming shortened V by 11 bases and J by 2 bases, and 19 bases separated the two germline ends. Germline-derived CDR1 and CDR2 are ENHRY and SYGVKD. CDR3 length: 14 amino acids.

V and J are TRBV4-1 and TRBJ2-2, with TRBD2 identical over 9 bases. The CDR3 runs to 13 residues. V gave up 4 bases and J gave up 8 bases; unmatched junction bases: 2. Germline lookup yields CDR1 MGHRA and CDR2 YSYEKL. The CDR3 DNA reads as TGCGCCAGCAGCCTAACTAGCGGGGGGGAGCTGTTTTTT. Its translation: CASSLTSGGELFF.

CDR3 nucleotides: TGTGCCAGCAGACTCCTGAGGGACAGTTATGGCTACACCTTC. Residues: CASRLLRDSYGYTF. The J gene is TRBJ1-2, the V gene TRBV27, with 7 bases fitting TRBD1. This CDR3 has 14 amino acids. The V gene's germline CDR1 is MNHEY and CDR2 SMNVEV (reference sequence). Trimming took 6 bases from V and 5 from J; bases not matched to a gene: 9.

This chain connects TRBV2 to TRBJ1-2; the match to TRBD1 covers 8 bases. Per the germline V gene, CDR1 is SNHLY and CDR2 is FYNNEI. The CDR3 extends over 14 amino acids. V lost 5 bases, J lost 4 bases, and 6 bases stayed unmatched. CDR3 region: CASSTTGVGYGYTF. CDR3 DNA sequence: TGTGCCAGCAGTACGACAGGGGTCGGCTATGGCTACACCTTC.

The CDR3 DNA sequence: TGCAGTGTTACAGGGATAGATACGCAGTATTTT. Its protein product is CSVTGIDTQYF. The rearrangement links TRBV20-1 to TRBJ2-3, with a weak D call TRBD1 (6 bases). V was pared by 7 bases and J by 5 bases, with 10 bases between. This CDR3 comprises 11 residues. CDR1 is DFQATT, CDR2 SNEGSKA, per germline (reference sequence).

The DNA of the CDR3 is TGTGCCAGCAGCCGGGACAGGGCGACAGATACGCAGTATTTT. It translates to CASSRDRATDTQYF. The chain employs TRBV9 and TRBJ2-3; 9 nucleotides line up with TRBD1. V gave up 4 bases and J gave up 3 bases; unmatched junction bases: 3. The CDR3 has 14 residues. Looked up from germline, CDR1 is SGDLS and CDR2 is YYNGEE.